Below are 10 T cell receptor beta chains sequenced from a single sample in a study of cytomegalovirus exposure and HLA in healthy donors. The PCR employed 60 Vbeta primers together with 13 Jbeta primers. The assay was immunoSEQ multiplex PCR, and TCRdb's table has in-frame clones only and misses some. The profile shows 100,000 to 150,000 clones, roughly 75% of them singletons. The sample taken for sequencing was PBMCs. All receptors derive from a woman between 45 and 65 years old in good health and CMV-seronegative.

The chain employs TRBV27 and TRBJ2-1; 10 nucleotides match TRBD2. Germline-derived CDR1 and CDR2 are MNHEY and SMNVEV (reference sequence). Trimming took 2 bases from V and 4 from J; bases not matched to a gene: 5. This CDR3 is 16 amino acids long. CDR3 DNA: TGTGCCAGCAGTTTACTAGCGGGAGAGGGATACAATGAGCAGTTCTTC. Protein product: CASSLLAGEGYNEQFF.

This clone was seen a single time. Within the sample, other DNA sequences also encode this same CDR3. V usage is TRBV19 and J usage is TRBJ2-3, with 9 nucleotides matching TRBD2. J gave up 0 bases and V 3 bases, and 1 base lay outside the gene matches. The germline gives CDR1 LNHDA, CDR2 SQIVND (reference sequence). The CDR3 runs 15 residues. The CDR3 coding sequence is TGTGCCAGTAGTATCACTAGCGGGAGCACAGATACGCAGTATTTT. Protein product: CASSITSGSTDTQYF.

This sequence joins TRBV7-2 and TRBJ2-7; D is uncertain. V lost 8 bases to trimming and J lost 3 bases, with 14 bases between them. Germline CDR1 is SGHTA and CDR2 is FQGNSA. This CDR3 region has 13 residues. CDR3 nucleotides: TGTGCCAGCGCCCTAGGAGCTTTCTACGAGCAGTACTTC. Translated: CASALGAFYEQYF.

CDR3 coding DNA: TGTGCCAGCAGCTTAGGACTAGCGACCCACAATGAGCAGTTCTTC. Protein product: CASSLGLATHNEQFF. V is TRBV7-3 and J is TRBJ2-1, with 9 positions matching TRBD2. The CDR3 is made up of 15 amino acids. Germline CDR1 SGHTA, CDR2 FQGTGA. V was clipped by 2 bases and J by 5 bases; unmatched bases: 4.

CDR3 bases: TGTGCCTCCGGATTGGGGGGTGAGCAGTTCTTC. This translates into CASGLGGEQFF. The chain carries TRBV30 and TRBJ2-1; weak D call: TRBD2 (6 bases). The CDR3 runs to 11 residues. Germline CDR1 and CDR2: GTSNPN and SVGIG (reference sequence). V was cut by 7 bases and J by 9 bases, with 13 bases left in between.

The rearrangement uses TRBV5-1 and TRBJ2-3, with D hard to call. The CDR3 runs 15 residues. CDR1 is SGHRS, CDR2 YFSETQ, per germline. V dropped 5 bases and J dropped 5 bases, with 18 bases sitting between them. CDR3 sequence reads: CASRPAGYFQDTQYF. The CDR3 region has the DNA TGCGCCAGCAGGCCCGCCGGGTACTTCCAAGATACGCAGTATTTT.

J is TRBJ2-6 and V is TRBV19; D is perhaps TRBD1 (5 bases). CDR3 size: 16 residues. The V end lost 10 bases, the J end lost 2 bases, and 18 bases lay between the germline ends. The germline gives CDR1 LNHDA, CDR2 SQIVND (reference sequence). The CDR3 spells CATLSRVAAGANVLTF. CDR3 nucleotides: TGTGCCACCCTGAGCAGGGTAGCTGCTGGGGCCAACGTCCTGACTTTC. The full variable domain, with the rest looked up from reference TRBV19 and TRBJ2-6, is DGGITQSPKYLFRKEGQNVTLSCEQNLNHDAMYWYRQDPGQGLRLIYYSQIVNDFQKGDIAEGYSVSREKKESFPLTVTSAQKNPTAFYLCATLSRVAAGANVLTFGAGSRLTVL.

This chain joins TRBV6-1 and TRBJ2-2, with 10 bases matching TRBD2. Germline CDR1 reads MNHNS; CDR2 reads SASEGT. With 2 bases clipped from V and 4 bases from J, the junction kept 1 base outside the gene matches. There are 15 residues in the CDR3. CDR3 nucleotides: TGTGCCAGCAGTGAACTAGCGGGAGCCACCGGGGAGCTGTTTTTT. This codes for CASSELAGATGELFF.

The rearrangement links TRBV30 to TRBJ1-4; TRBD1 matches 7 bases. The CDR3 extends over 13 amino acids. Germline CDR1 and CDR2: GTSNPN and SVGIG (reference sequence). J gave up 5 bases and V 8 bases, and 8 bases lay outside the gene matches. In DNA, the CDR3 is TGTGCCGGGGGGACAGTCCTAAATGAAAAACTGTTTTTT. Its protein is CAGGTVLNEKLFF. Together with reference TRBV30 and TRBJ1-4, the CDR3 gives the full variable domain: SQTIHQWPATLVQPVGSPLSLECTVEGTSNPNLYWYRQAAGRGLQLLFYSVGIGQISSEVPQNLSASRPQDRQFILSSKKLLLSDSGFYLCAGGTVLNEKLFFGSGTQLSVL.

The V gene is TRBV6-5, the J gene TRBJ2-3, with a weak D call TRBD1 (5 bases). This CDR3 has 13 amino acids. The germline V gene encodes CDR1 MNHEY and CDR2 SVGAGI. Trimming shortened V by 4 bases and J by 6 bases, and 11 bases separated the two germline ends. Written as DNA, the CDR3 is TGTGCCAGCAGTTCTACCAGGGTTGATACGCAGTATTTT. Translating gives CASSSTRVDTQYF.